One and the same sample provided the 15 T cell receptor beta chains below, sequenced in a study of shared clonotypes between healthy human individuals. The protocol was immunoSEQ multiplex PCR, while the TCRdb copy is restricted to in-frame clones and leaves out a portion. The table records roughly 890,000 clones, 90% to 95% of them present only once. Naive CD8 cells, CD45RO-negative and positively selected for CCR7, excluded terminally differentiated effector memory CD45RA+ cells. Sequencing was performed on naive CD8+ T cells sorted from blood. These TCRs come from a man aged 25 to 40 in good health.

The genes are TRBV6-1 and TRBJ1-1, with TRBD1 as a possible D gene (5 bases). The V gene lost 5 bases and the J gene lost 8 bases, with 12 bases spanning the gap. CDR1 MNHNS and CDR2 SASEGT come from the germline V gene. This CDR3 contains 12 residues. CDR3 DNA sequence: TGTGCCAGCAGTTGGACCCGGGGGGAAGCTTTCTTT. Residues: CASSWTRGEAFF.

V gene TRBV5-5 combines with J gene TRBJ2-7; 8 nucleotides line up with TRBD1. Germline V gene lookup returns CDR1 SGHKS and CDR2 YYEKEE (reference sequence). The CDR3 loop spans 14 amino acids. V trimming: 3 bases; J trimming: 0 bases; junction bases outside the gene matches: 2. CDR3 residues: CASSSGQVSYEQYF. The DNA of the CDR3 is TGTGCCAGCAGCTCGGGACAGGTCTCCTACGAGCAGTACTTC.

Worth noting for this clone: This same CDR3 is encoded by further DNA sequences in the sample. The rearrangement uses TRBV4-3 and TRBJ2-7, with a tentative D call TRBD2 (5 bases). The CDR3 is 14 residues long. With 0 bases removed from V and 3 bases from J, the gap between germline ends came to 9 bases. Germline lookup yields CDR1 LGHNA and CDR2 YSLEER. CDR3 amino acids: CASSQDRSGYEQYF. The CDR3 region has the DNA TGCGCCAGCAGCCAAGATCGAAGCGGCTACGAGCAGTACTTC.

The chain carries TRBV7-9 and TRBJ1-2, with unresolved D. The CDR3 covers 12 residues. The germline gives CDR1 SEHNR, CDR2 FQNEAQ (reference sequence). Trimming left V 5 bases short and J 8 bases short, with 12 bases between. The CDR3 protein is CASSETPRGYTF. For the CDR3, the DNA is TGTGCCAGCAGCGAAACCCCGAGGGGCTACACCTTC.

The chain employs TRBV7-9 and TRBJ2-5, with 14 bases that match TRBD2. Germline values: CDR1 SEHNR, CDR2 FQNEAQ (reference sequence). Trimming cost V 8 bases and J 8 bases; bases outside gene matches: 13. There are 16 residues in the CDR3. CDR3 sequence (DNA): TGTGCCAGCCAAAGAGAGGGACTAGCGGGAGATTCAACCCAGTACTTC. Amino acid sequence: CASQREGLAGDSTQYF.

The V gene is TRBV11-3, the J gene TRBJ2-2; 7 bases line up with TRBD2. With 4 bases clipped from V and 0 bases from J, the junction kept 5 bases outside the gene matches. Germline CDR1 SGHNT, CDR2 YENEEA. This CDR3 is 16 amino acids long. CDR3 region: CASSSFSGANTGELFF. The CDR3 DNA reads TGTGCCAGCAGCTCCTTCAGCGGGGCGAACACCGGGGAGCTGTTTTTT.

The chain recombines TRBV9 with TRBJ2-3, with D perhaps TRBD1 or TRBD2 (5 bases each). Trimming took off 4 bases at V and 2 bases at J, with 17 bases between the two ends. The CDR3 has 16 amino acids. The germline V gene encodes CDR1 SGDLS and CDR2 YYNGEE. In nucleotides, the CDR3 is TGTGCCAGCAGCATCGACGGACAAGACTACACAGATACGCAGTATTTT. Translated: CASSIDGQDYTDTQYF.

The genes are TRBV27 and TRBJ1-5; possibly TRBD1 for D (5 bases). CDR3 length: 14 amino acids. Trimming cost V 3 bases and J 4 bases, with 10 bases left between them. Germline V gene sequence: CDR1 MNHEY, CDR2 SMNVEV (reference sequence). The CDR3 region is CASSLGPTNQPQHF. CDR3 bases: TGTGCCAGCAGTTTGGGACCGACTAATCAGCCCCAGCATTTT.

The chain has TRBV5-1 and TRBJ2-7; D might be TRBD1 (6 bases). The V end was cut by 3 bases, the J end by 5 bases, with 15 bases between. The CDR3 runs to 14 residues. The germline V gene encodes CDR1 SGHRS and CDR2 YFSETQ. Here the CDR3 DNA reads TGCGCCAGCAGCTCGAGACAGGTCAAGGACGAGCAGTACTTC. As protein: CASSSRQVKDEQYF.

The V call is TRBV2, the J call TRBJ2-1; D is perhaps TRBD1 or TRBD2 (5 bases each). Germline CDR1 SNHLY, CDR2 FYNNEI. V lost 3 bases, J lost 0 bases, and 9 bases lay in between. This CDR3 region has 15 residues. CDR3 coding DNA: TGTGCCAGCAGTGAGAGGGGAAGCTCCTACAATGAGCAGTTCTTC. Protein product: CASSERGSSYNEQFF.

CDR3 sequence reads: CASSQSWLAGGLSSYNEQFF. CDR3 nucleotide sequence: TGCGCCAGCAGCCAGTCGTGGCTAGCGGGAGGTCTTAGCTCCTACAATGAGCAGTTCTTC. V gene TRBV4-1 combines with J gene TRBJ2-1; TRBD2 matches 11 bases. Losses at the gene ends were 3 bases for V and 0 bases for J; bases not matched to a gene: 13. CDR1 and CDR2 (germline): MGHRA, YSYEKL. The CDR3 runs to 20 residues.

The chain joins TRBV7-9 to TRBJ2-1, with D possibly being TRBD1 or TRBD2 (6 bases each). Germline V gene data show CDR1 as SEHNR and CDR2 as FQNEAQ (reference sequence). The CDR3 is 15 residues long. V was shortened by 8 bases and J by 0 bases, with 14 bases between the two germline ends. The CDR3 spells CASFGGRASYNEQFF. CDR3 nucleotide sequence: TGTGCCAGCTTTGGGGGGCGGGCCTCCTACAATGAGCAGTTCTTC.

CDR3 sequence: CASSPGEDEQFF. The DNA for the CDR3 is TGTGCCAGCAGCCCGGGGGAGGATGAGCAGTTCTTC. The chain couples TRBV14 to TRBJ2-1; possible D gene TRBD2, 6 bases. V lost 4 bases and J 8 bases, leaving 9 bases between the germline ends. Germline V gives CDR1 SGHDN, CDR2 FVKESK. The CDR3 is made up of 12 amino acids.

The chain employs TRBV19 and TRBJ1-2; D is perhaps TRBD1 (5 bases). CDR1 is LNHDA, CDR2 SQIVND, per germline (reference sequence). V shed 4 bases and J shed 5 bases, with 14 bases lying between them. CDR3 length: 14 amino acids. This chain's CDR3 is CASSSPGGYYGYTF. CDR3 in DNA: TGTGCCAGTAGTAGCCCCGGGGGGTATTATGGCTACACCTTC. Looking up the rest from reference TRBV19 and TRBJ1-2 gives the full variable domain: DGGITQSPKYLFRKEGQNVTLSCEQNLNHDAMYWYRQDPGQGLRLIYYSQIVNDFQKGDIAEGYSVSREKKESFPLTVTSAQKNPTAFYLCASSSPGGYYGYTFGSGTRLTVV.

This clone is a singleton in its sample. This chain links TRBV5-6 with TRBJ2-1; D call uncertain. Deletions cut 7 bases from V and 5 bases from J, with 10 bases between. The CDR3 runs 12 residues. Germline V gene sequence: CDR1 SGHDT, CDR2 YYEEEE. CDR3 in DNA: TGTGCCAGCGCCCAATGGGACAATGAGCAGTTCTTC. This codes for CASAQWDNEQFF.